This entry lists 2 T cell receptor beta chains sequenced from one sample in a study of cytomegalovirus exposure and HLA in healthy donors. Repertoires were generated with immunoSEQ multiplex PCR, while TCRdb's copy carries only in-frame clones and drops some. In the table there are hundreds of thousands of clones, about nine tenths of which are singletons. Source material: PBMCs. All receptors come from a woman aged 18-35 years in good health and CMV-seronegative.

V and J are TRBV2 and TRBJ1-2; 7 bases are shared with TRBD1. The V and J ends lost 9 bases and 4 bases, in that order; junction bases with no gene match: 5. CDR3 length: 12 amino acids. Per germline, CDR1 SNHLY and CDR2 FYNNEI. The CDR3 here is CASAGQIYGYTF. The CDR3 region has the DNA TGTGCCAGTGCGGGACAGATCTATGGCTACACCTTC.

The rearrangement links TRBV11-1 to TRBJ2-7, with a possible D match to TRBD2 (5 bases). The V end lost 5 bases, the J end lost 3 bases, and 11 bases lay between the germline ends. The germline V gene has CDR1 SGHAT and CDR2 FQDESV (reference sequence). The CDR3 spans 13 residues. CDR3 amino acids: CASSAWTVYEQYF. The CDR3 DNA sequence: TGTGCCAGCAGCGCCTGGACTGTCTACGAGCAGTACTTC.